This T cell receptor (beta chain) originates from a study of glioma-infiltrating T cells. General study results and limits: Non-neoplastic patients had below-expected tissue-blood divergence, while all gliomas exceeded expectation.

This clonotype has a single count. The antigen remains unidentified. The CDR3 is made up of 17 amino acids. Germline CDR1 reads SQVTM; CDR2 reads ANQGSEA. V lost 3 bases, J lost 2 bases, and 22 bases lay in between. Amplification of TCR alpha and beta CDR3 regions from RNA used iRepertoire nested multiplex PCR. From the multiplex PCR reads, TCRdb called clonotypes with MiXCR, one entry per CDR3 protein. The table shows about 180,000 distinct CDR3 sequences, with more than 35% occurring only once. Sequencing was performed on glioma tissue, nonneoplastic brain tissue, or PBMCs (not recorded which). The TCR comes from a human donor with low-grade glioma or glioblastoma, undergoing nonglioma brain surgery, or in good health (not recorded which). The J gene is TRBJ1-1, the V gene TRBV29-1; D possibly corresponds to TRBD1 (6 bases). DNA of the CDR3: TGCAGCGTTGACCCCCCCCCGGGGAGGGGGACTAACACTGAAGCTTTCTTT. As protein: CSVDPPPGRGTNTEAFF.